The T cell receptor beta chain under discussion was sequenced for a study of cytomegalovirus exposure and HLA in healthy donors. The study, taken as a whole, reports: As a later analysis showed, a missense DCLRE1C variant was linked to trimming of TCR beta V- and J-genes. In a later analysis, compared with equally common non-associated chains, HLA-associated beta chains were more expanded. It was reported that the classifier diagnosed cytomegalovirus status with high specificity and sensitivity in both the original and validation cohorts.

Vbeta (60) and Jbeta (13) primers were used in the PCR. Data came from immunoSEQ multiplex PCR; TCRdb stores just in-frame clones and leaves some out. Among roughly 63,000 clones listed, around 75% were seen once. Comment on this clone: The target antigen is unknown.

Material for sequencing was PBMCs. This sequence was found in a woman between 35 and 50 years old in good health and CMV-seropositive.

CDR3 nucleotide sequence: TGCGCCAGCAGCCCGACAGGGGGCGCGGATACGCAGTATTTT. Its translation: CASSPTGGADTQYF. The chain is built from TRBV5-1 and TRBJ2-3; 10 bases line up with TRBD1. This CDR3 contains 14 residues. Per germline, CDR1 SGHRS and CDR2 YFSETQ. Unmatched junction bases numbered 5, after V lost 4 bases and J lost 6 bases.